The clone carrying this T cell receptor beta chain was counted a single time. This sample is part of a study of PD-L1 blockade in urothelial cancer. Looking at the study overall: Analyzed time points were 3 weeks (second dose) and 6 weeks after therapy began.

As for time point: pretreatment peripheral blood. TCRdb's copy holds only in-frame clones and misses some; the assay was immunoSEQ multiplex PCR. This table holds approximately 50,000 clones, approximately 79% found once. The sequence came from a man aged 65 to 79 with urothelial cancer. The sequences come from PBMCs, collected around atezolizumab (anti-PD-L1) treatment.

CDR3 bases: TGTGCCAGCAGCCAAGCGGCCGGCGGGACAGGTACCTACGAGCAGTACTTC. The encoded protein is CASSQAAGGTGTYEQYF. This chain uses TRBV4-2 with TRBJ2-7, with TRBD1 matching 8 bases. In germline, CDR1 is LGHNA, CDR2 YNFKEQ. The CDR3 is 17 residues long. Germline trimming cut 1 base from V and 2 bases from J; bases unmatched to any gene: 10.